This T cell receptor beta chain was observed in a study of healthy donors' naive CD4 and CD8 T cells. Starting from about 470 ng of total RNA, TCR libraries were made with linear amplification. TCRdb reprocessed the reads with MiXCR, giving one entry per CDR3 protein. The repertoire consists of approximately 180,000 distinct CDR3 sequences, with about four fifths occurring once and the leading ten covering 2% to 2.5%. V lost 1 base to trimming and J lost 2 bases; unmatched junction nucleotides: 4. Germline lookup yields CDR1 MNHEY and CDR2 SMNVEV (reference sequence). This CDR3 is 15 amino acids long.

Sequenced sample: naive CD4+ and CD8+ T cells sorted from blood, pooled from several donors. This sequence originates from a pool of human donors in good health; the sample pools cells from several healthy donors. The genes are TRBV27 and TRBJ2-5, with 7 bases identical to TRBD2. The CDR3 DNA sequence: TGTGCCAGCAGTTTATTAGGACTAGGGCAAGAGACCCAGTACTTC. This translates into CASSLLGLGQETQYF.